One and the same sample provided the 14 T cell receptor beta chains below, sequenced in a study of T cells in Graves' hyperthyroidism and ophthalmopathy. TCR beta CDR3 regions were amplified from RNA transcripts. Carried out on the TCR CDR3, a first-round RT-PCR used the HTBI primer set. TCRdb reprocessed the multiplex PCR reads via MiXCR and lists one record per CDR3 protein. The sample lists more than 650,000 distinct CDR3 sequences, approximately 14% occurring once. Sequencing was carried out using blood. Source of these receptors: a woman between 18 and 29 years old with Graves' hyperthyroidism.

Many counts were recorded for this clonotype. The chain joins TRBV20-1 to TRBJ1-2; 7 bases align to TRBD1. Germline CDR1 reads DFQATT; CDR2 reads SNEGSKA (reference sequence). V lost 1 base to trimming and J lost 4 bases; unmatched junction nucleotides: 9. This CDR3 has 15 residues. In nucleotides, the CDR3 is TGCAGTGCTAGAGCTCGGGACAGCGTTCCCTATGGCTACACCTTC. This gives the protein CSARARDSVPYGYTF.

The CDR3 spells CASSPFEPTLVGRSYEQYF. The CDR3 DNA sequence: TGTGCCAGCTCACCATTTGAACCAACCCTAGTGGGGAGGTCCTACGAGCAGTACTTC. The chain uses TRBV18 and TRBJ2-7; possible D gene TRBD2, 6 bases. The ends were cut back, 2 bases at V and 1 base at J, with 24 bases in the middle. CDR3 size: 19 residues. CDR1 is KGHSH, CDR2 LQKENI, per germline.

This clonotype came up a few times. This chain joins TRBV5-1 and TRBJ1-6; D not certain. CDR3 length: 12 amino acids. Germline V lookup: CDR1 SGHRS, CDR2 YFSETQ. V was clipped by 5 bases and J by 9 bases, with 9 bases between them. CDR3 nucleotides: TGCGCCAGCAGTCTCGGAGGTTCACCCCTCCACTTT. Encoded protein: CASSLGGSPLHF.

This clonotype was detected ten times or more. The V call is TRBV13, the J call TRBJ2-3, with 11 bases identical to TRBD2. Germline V gene sequence: CDR1 PRHDT, CDR2 FYEKMQ (reference sequence). After removal of 10 bases from V and 6 bases from J, the junction contained 21 bases not matched to a gene. This CDR3 has 18 residues. CDR3 nucleotides: TGTGCCACCCAGCCCTCCGGGCTAGCGGGAGGAGATGTGGATACGCAGTATTTT. Translation: CATQPSGLAGGDVDTQYF.

The V and J genes are TRBV20-1 and TRBJ2-1; D perhaps matches TRBD2 (6 bases). Germline V CDR1 and CDR2: DFQATT, SNEGSKA (reference sequence). This CDR3 is 12 amino acids long. V shed 3 bases and J shed 5 bases, with 8 bases lying between them. CDR3 DNA sequence: TGCAGTGCTAGCGGGAGCCACAATGAGCAGTTCTTC. Translating gives CSASGSHNEQFF.

This clonotype was seen ten or more times. The chain is built from TRBV30 and TRBJ1-5; D unresolved. Germline V gives CDR1 GTSNPN, CDR2 SVGIG (reference sequence). CDR3 length: 14 residues. Trimming pared 1 base from V and 2 bases from J, leaving 9 bases between. CDR3 nucleotides: TGTGCCTGGAGTGGTGGGCTCGGCAATCAGCCCCAGCATTTT. Protein product: CAWSGGLGNQPQHF.

The chain couples TRBV24-1 to TRBJ2-4, with TRBD1 as a possible D gene (5 bases). This CDR3 is 14 amino acids long. Trimming removed 3 bases from V and 6 bases from J, with 11 bases in between. Germline V lookup: CDR1 KGHDR, CDR2 SFDVKD. CDR3 amino acids: CATSDGATGNIQYF. The CDR3 coding sequence is TGTGCCACCAGTGATGGGGCCACGGGAAACATTCAGTACTTC.

This clonotype occurred a few times. The CDR3 sequence is CSARDRVAGPNEQFF. CDR3 nucleotides: TGCAGTGCTAGAGATCGTGTGGCGGGCCCCAATGAGCAGTTCTTC. The chain has TRBV20-1 and TRBJ2-1, with D tentatively TRBD2 (5 bases). The CDR3 runs 15 residues. The germline V gene has CDR1 DFQATT and CDR2 SNEGSKA (reference sequence). Trimming removed 0 bases at V and 6 bases at J, with 15 bases between.

This clonotype was picked up many times. The V and J genes are TRBV12-3 or TRBV12-4 and TRBJ2-7; TRBD1 is a possible D gene (5 bases). The CDR3 totals 14 residues. V was shortened by 7 bases and J by 1 base, with 14 bases between the two germline ends. CDR3 protein: CASTDHGASYEQYF. For the CDR3, the DNA is TGTGCCAGCACCGACCATGGGGCGTCCTACGAGCAGTACTTC.

The V and J genes are TRBV27 and TRBJ1-1; 9 bases fit TRBD1. Germline V gene sequence: CDR1 MNHEY, CDR2 SMNVEV (reference sequence). The V and J ends lost 6 bases and 4 bases, in that order; junction bases with no gene match: 15. This CDR3 has 17 residues. The CDR3 DNA sequence: TGTGCCAGCAGCCGGTCCGGGACAGGGTGGGAGAGCACTGAAGCTTTCTTT. It is translated as CASSRSGTGWESTEAFF.

A few counts support this clonotype. Being one base from a much bigger clone, this may be a read error. This chain joins TRBV30 and TRBJ1-2; unclear D gene. The CDR3 totals 12 residues. The V end lost 3 bases, the J end lost 5 bases, and 10 bases lay between the germline ends. Germline V gene sequence: CDR1 GTSNPN, CDR2 SVGIG (reference sequence). The CDR3 here is CAWSIRPYGYTF. The CDR3 coding sequence is TGTGCCTGGAGCATACGACCGTATGGCTACACCTTC.

This clonotype has a count of ten or more. The gene calls are TRBV7-9 and TRBJ2-3; 9 nucleotides agree with TRBD2. J lost 2 bases, V lost 5 bases, and 17 bases had no gene match. The CDR3 is 19 amino acids. Germline CDR1 and CDR2: SEHNR and FQNEAQ (reference sequence). CDR3 sequence reads: CASSPPGGLAGRITDTQYF. In DNA, the CDR3 is TGTGCCAGCAGCCCTCCCGGCGGGCTAGCGGGACGTATCACAGATACGCAGTATTTT. Using reference TRBV7-9 and TRBJ2-3 for the parts outside the CDR3, the full variable domain is DTGVSQNPRHKITKRGQNVTFRCDPISEHNRLYWYRQTLGQGPEFLTYFQNEAQLEKSRLLSDRFSAERPKGSFSTLEIQRTEQGDSAMYLCASSPPGGLAGRITDTQYFGPGTRLTVL.

The chain carries TRBV7-9 and TRBJ2-1, with D unresolved. Germline V CDR1 and CDR2: SEHNR, FQNEAQ (reference sequence). V dropped 3 bases and J dropped 8 bases, with 14 bases sitting between them. The CDR3 is made up of 14 amino acids. The CDR3 coding sequence is TGTGCCAGCAGCTTGTCATCTGGATACGATGAGCAGTTCTTC. This codes for CASSLSSGYDEQFF. Full variable domain (remainder filled in from reference TRBV7-9 and TRBJ2-1): DTGVSQNPRHKITKRGQNVTFRCDPISEHNRLYWYRQTLGQGPEFLTYFQNEAQLEKSRLLSDRFSAERPKGSFSTLEIQRTEQGDSAMYLCASSLSSGYDEQFFGPGTRLTVL.

This clonotype was counted at least ten times. This chain links TRBV7-3 with TRBJ2-2; TRBD1 agrees at 7 bases. CDR3 length: 14 residues. Germline V gene data show CDR1 as SGHTA and CDR2 as FQGTGA. Trimming took 5 bases from V and 6 from J; bases not matched to a gene: 6. CDR3 in amino acids: CASSLHQGAGELFF. CDR3 nucleotide sequence: TGTGCCAGCAGCCTCCACCAGGGGGCCGGGGAGCTGTTTTTT.